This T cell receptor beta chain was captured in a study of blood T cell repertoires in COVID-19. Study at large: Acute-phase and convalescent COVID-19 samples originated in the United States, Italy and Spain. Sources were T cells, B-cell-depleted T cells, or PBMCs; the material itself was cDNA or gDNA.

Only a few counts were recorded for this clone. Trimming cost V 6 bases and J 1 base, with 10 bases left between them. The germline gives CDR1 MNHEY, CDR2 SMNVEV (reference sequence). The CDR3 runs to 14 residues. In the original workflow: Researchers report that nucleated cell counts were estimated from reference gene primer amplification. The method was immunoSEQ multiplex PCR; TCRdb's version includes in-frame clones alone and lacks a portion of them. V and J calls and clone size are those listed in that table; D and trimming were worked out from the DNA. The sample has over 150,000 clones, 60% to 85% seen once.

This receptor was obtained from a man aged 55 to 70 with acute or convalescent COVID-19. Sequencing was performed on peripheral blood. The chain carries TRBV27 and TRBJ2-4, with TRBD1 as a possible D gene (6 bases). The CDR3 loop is CASSPDRAKNIQYF. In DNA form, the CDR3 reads TGTGCCAGCAGCCCCGACAGGGCCAAAAACATTCAGTACTTC.